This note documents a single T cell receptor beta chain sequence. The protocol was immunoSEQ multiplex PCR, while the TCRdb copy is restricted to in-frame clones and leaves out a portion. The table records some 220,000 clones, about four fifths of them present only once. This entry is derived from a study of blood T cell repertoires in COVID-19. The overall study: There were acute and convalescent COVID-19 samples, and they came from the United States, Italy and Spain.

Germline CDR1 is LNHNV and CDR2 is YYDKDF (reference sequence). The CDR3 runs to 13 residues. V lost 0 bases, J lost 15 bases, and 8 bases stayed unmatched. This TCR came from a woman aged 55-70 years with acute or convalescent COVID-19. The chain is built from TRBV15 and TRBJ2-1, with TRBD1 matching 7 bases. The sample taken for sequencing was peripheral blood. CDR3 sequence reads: CATSREKDRQTFF. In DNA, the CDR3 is TGTGCCACCAGCAGAGAAAAGGACAGGCAAACGTTCTTC.